This TCR beta chain was retrieved from a study of patients and donors after allogeneic stem cell transplantation (TCRdb year 2020). The library was made by RT-PCR. Sequencing relied on a NextSeq 550. TCRdb ran its own pipeline on the public reads, namely fastp trimming at Q25 and MiXCR clone calling, and kept in-frame beta chains. A single entry per CDR3 protein holds the most common genes and DNA from its merged rows. This sample is represented by about 30,000 distinct CDR3 sequences; roughly 8% of them were singletons. The ten largest clonotypes hold around 50% of the sample. Per the germline V gene, SNHLY is the CDR1 and FYNNEI is the CDR2. Relative to germline, V is missing 4 bases and J is missing 4 bases, with 4 bases of the junction outside any gene match. CDR3 length: 15 amino acids, cysteine to phenylalanine. Only the CDR3 part of the read is kept: 45 bases, read in frame from the first base.

This clonotype has a handful of counts. Its specific antigen is unknown. No much larger clonotype is one base removed from it; base qualities were not supplied. Recombination joined TRBV2 with TRBJ2-5, and 12 junction bases match TRBD1. The sample taken for sequencing was blood, either unsorted or a sorted T cell fraction (not recorded which). The sequence was collected from a human donor who was either an allogeneic HSCT recipient or a stem cell or donor lymphocyte infusion donor (not recorded which). It is not recorded whose cells these are; they may come from a transplant donor. The CDR3 has the sequence CASSVGQGAGETQYF. The DNA sequence is TGTGCCAGCAGTGTGGGACAGGGGGCTGGAGAGACCCAGTACTTC.